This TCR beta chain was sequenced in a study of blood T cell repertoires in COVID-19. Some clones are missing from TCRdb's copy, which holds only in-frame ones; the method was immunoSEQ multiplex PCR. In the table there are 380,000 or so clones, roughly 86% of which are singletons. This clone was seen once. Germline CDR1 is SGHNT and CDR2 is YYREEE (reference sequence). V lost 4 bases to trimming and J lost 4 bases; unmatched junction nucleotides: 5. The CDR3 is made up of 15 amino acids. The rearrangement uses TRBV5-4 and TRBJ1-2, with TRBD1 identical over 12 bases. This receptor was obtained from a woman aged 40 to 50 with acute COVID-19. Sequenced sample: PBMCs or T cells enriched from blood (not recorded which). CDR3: CASSRGTGGVYGYTF. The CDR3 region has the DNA TGTGCCAGCAGCCGGGGGACAGGGGGCGTCTATGGCTACACCTTC.